These T cell receptor beta chains were read from a single sample in a study of OX40 agonist ivuxolimab in advanced cancers. Assay used: immunoSEQ multiplex PCR; TCRdb lists only in-frame clones, some missing. This sample has 100,000 or so clones, with about 84% found just once. This sample comprised CD4+ or CD8+ T cells sorted from blood, obtained in a trial of the OX40 agonist ivuxolimab. Receptor source: an adult with an advanced solid tumor such as melanoma, head and neck, liver or kidney cancer. Both conserved end residues are part of each CDR3. D genes are given only for firm matches. Expanded clones are given a class, and other clones once, few, many or no size at all.

J gene	D gene	V gene	clone size	CDR3 length	CDR3 protein	CDR3 DNA
TRBJ2-7	TRBD2	TRBV7-2	.	16	CASSLVASGSAHEQYF	TGTGCCAGCAGCTTAGTTGCAAGCGGGAGCGCCCACGAGCAGTACTTC
TRBJ1-1	TRBD1	TRBV29-1	.	14	CSVGRTGKKAEAFF	TGCAGCGTCGGGCGGACAGGGAAGAAGGCTGAAGCTTTCTTT
TRBJ2-5	.	TRBV7-7	.	13	CASSLWGWETQYF	TGTGCCAGCAGCTTATGGGGTTGGGAGACCCAGTACTTC
TRBJ1-2	TRBD1	TRBV6-4	.	16	CASSYPSRTGNYGYTF	TGTGCCAGCAGTTACCCCTCCCGGACAGGGAACTATGGCTACACCTTC
TRBJ1-4	TRBD1	TRBV10-3	.	16	CAISESGTDNAEKLFF	TGTGCCATCAGTGAGTCCGGGACAGACAACGCCGAAAAACTGTTTTTT
TRBJ2-4	.	TRBV6-6	.	15	CASSYLVGAKNIQYF	TGTGCCAGCAGTTATCTCGTAGGAGCCAAAAACATTCAGTACTTC
TRBJ2-6	.	TRBV5-1	.	15	CASTLGSAGANVLTF	TGCGCCAGCACCTTGGGATCGGCTGGGGCCAACGTCCTGACTTTC
TRBJ2-1	TRBD2	TRBV12-5	.	15	CASAPGLAANNEQFF	TGTGCTAGTGCCCCTGGACTAGCGGCTAACAATGAGCAGTTCTTC
TRBJ2-2	.	TRBV27	few	15	CASSLAGANTGELFF	TGTGCCAGCAGTTTGGCAGGGGCGAACACCGGGGAGCTGTTTTTT
TRBJ1-1	.	TRBV6-5	.	14	CASSARVFDTEAFF	TGTGCCAGCAGTGCCAGGGTCTTTGACACTGAAGCTTTCTTT
TRBJ2-2	.	TRBV10-3	.	14	CAINPGGGSGELFF	TGTGCCATCAACCCCGGGGGCGGATCCGGGGAGCTGTTTTTT
TRBJ1-3	.	TRBV5-5	.	15	CASSFDQGAGNTIYF	TGTGCCAGCAGCTTCGACCAGGGAGCTGGAAACACCATATATTTT